The clone carrying this T cell receptor (beta chain) has a single count. The antigen is undetermined. Relative to the germline gene, one junction end is altered; a read error may explain this. The authors ran a second PCR of 7 to 11 cycles using a sample-barcoded 5' primer and a J-beta primer mix. Each cDNA molecule, via a template-switch adaptor with 12 random nucleotides, was tagged. TCRdb reprocessed the 5' RACE reads via MiXCR and lists one record per CDR3 protein. The sample holds 800,000 to 950,000 distinct CDR3 sequences; roughly 28% are singletons and the top ten take 9.5% to 13%. The data stem from a study of blood T cells in healthy people across ages. Study-wide background: Roughly one uniquely barcoded beta molecule per two T cells was captured.

Study-wide findings and caveats: No one knew whether donors had CMV, which possibly confounded expanded clonotype changes.

Germline lookup yields CDR1 KGHSH and CDR2 LQKENI. The CDR3 is 15 amino acids. A further study also used this sample, focusing on T cells of mothers and their children. In that study: Extracted RNA, in its entirety, went into cDNA synthesis at roughly 1.5 ug per 15 ul.

The V gene is TRBV18, the J gene TRBJ2-7; TRBD2 matches at 13 bases. Sequencing was done on a sample of blood. The clonotype comes from a woman aged 40 to 50 in good health. The CDR3 here is CASSPGTSGEYEHYF. The CDR3 nucleotides are TGTGCCAGCTCACCTGGGACTAGCGGGGAGTACGAGCACTACTTC.